These 5 T cell receptor beta chains originate from one sample sequenced in a study of cytomegalovirus exposure and HLA in healthy donors. The PCR contained 60 Vbeta and 13 Jbeta primers. The protocol was immunoSEQ multiplex PCR, while the TCRdb copy is restricted to in-frame clones and leaves out a portion. The top ten hold approximately 2.3% of the sample, which has about 160,000 clones, 70% to 80% seen once. The sequenced sample was PBMCs. The receptors were gathered from a man between 40 and 49 years old in good health and CMV-seronegative.

This chain links TRBV28 with TRBJ1-5; D gene uncertain. The V and J ends lost 6 bases and 2 bases respectively, with 5 bases between them. CDR1 and CDR2 (germline): MDHEN, SYDVKM. CDR3 length equals 12 residues. The CDR3: CASSYGNQPQHF. The CDR3 bases are TGTGCCAGCAGCTATGGCAATCAGCCCCAGCATTTT.

This rearrangement joins TRBV6-1 to TRBJ2-5, with D perhaps TRBD2 (5 bases). Trimming took 0 bases from V and 11 from J, leaving 10 bases between them. This CDR3 has 12 amino acids. Germline V gene lookup returns CDR1 MNHNS and CDR2 SASEGT. The CDR3 DNA reads TGTGCCAGCAGTGAAGCGCGAGGGAGTCAGTACTTC. Its protein product is CASSEARGSQYF.

In this sample, this clone turned up once. This chain joins TRBV7-8 and TRBJ2-7; TRBD1 matches at 9 bases. The length of the CDR3 is 17 residues. Germline CDR1 SGHVS, CDR2 FQNEAQ. V dropped 0 bases and J dropped 2; count of bases not matched to a gene: 8. The CDR3 is CASSLALQGAGTYEQYF. In nucleotides, the CDR3 is TGTGCCAGCAGCTTAGCTTTACAGGGGGCGGGCACCTACGAGCAGTACTTC.

This clone was found many times. The CDR3 is CASSPRTSGATGELFF. CDR3 nucleotides: TGTGCCAGCAGCCCCCGGACTAGCGGAGCGACCGGGGAGCTGTTTTTT. The J gene is TRBJ2-2, the V gene TRBV13; 10 bases fit TRBD2. From germline, CDR1 is PRHDT and CDR2 FYEKMQ (reference sequence). The V segment lost 5 bases and the J segment 5 bases; nucleotides outside the gene matches: 8. CDR3 length: 16 residues.

In its sample, this clone was seen once. The V gene is TRBV4-1, the J gene TRBJ2-5; D might be TRBD2 (6 bases). The CDR3 extends over 14 amino acids. V was cut by 1 base and J by 5 bases, with 11 bases left in between. Germline loops: CDR1 MGHRA, CDR2 YSYEKL. CDR3 sequence: CASSQVEGSETQYF. The CDR3 coding sequence is TGCGCCAGCAGCCAAGTGGAGGGTTCCGAGACCCAGTACTTC.